Shown below are 13 T cell receptor beta chains from a single sample sequenced in a study of blood T cells in healthy people across ages. A sample-barcoded 5' primer and a J-beta primer mix were used in a second PCR of roughly 7 to 11 cycles. A single record per CDR3 protein comes from TCRdb applying MiXCR to the 5' RACE reads. The sample yields 700,000 to 850,000 distinct CDR3 sequences, about 55% seen once. The specimen sequenced was blood. The receptor source for this set is a man of 80 years or more in good health.

This clonotype was picked up a small number of times. A read error may account for a junction end that differs from germline. This chain links TRBV7-7 with TRBJ2-3, with 13 bases identical to TRBD2. Per germline, CDR1 SSHAT and CDR2 FNYEAQ (reference sequence). The CDR3 covers 19 residues. CDR3 in DNA: TGTGCTAGCAGCCCGGGACTAGCGGGACCCTTAAGGAGCACAGATACGCAGTATTTT. Its protein product is CASSPGLAGPLRSTDTQYF.

This clonotype was detected only a few times. The chain recombines TRBV10-3 with TRBJ2-5, with 9 bases matching TRBD2. Near its end, the DNA agrees better with TRBJ2-7, so the J call may be wrong. The CDR3 has 14 amino acids. Germline V gene lookup returns CDR1 ENHRY and CDR2 SYGVKD. CDR3 sequence reads: CAISELRGGNEQYF. As DNA, the CDR3 is TGTGCCATCAGTGAGTTGCGGGGGGGAAACGAGCAGTACTTC.

This rearrangement joins TRBV20-1 to TRBJ2-7, with a tentative D call TRBD1 (6 bases). V gave up 3 bases and J gave up 2 bases, with 11 bases separating them. The CDR3 covers 13 residues. CDR1 is DFQATT, CDR2 SNEGSKA, per germline (reference sequence). The CDR3 sequence: CSARKGVAYEQYF. CDR3 DNA sequence: TGCAGTGCTAGGAAGGGGGTCGCCTACGAGCAGTACTTC.

The chain recombines TRBV27 with TRBJ2-7, with D possibly matching TRBD2 (6 bases). Germline CDR1 and CDR2: MNHEY and SMNVEV (reference sequence). This CDR3 comprises 15 residues. Deletions cut 0 bases from V and 3 bases from J, with 12 bases between. The CDR3: CASSLSGRTNYEQYF. CDR3 coding DNA: TGTGCCAGCAGTTTATCTGGCCGGACTAACTACGAGCAGTACTTC.

This clonotype showed up just a few times. Germline and junction disagree at one end, which may indicate a read error. The chain has TRBV7-2 and TRBJ1-2, with D uncertain. Germline CDR1 is SGHTA and CDR2 is FQGNSA. This CDR3 contains 15 residues. The CDR3 spells CASSTSQWGSDGYTF. CDR3 coding DNA: TGCGCCAGCAGCACCTCCCAATGGGGTTCGGATGGCTACACCTTC.

V usage is TRBV28 and J usage is TRBJ2-7, with D tentatively TRBD2 (6 bases). The length of the CDR3 is 12 residues. V dropped 6 bases and J dropped 7 bases, with 13 bases sitting between them. Germline values: CDR1 MDHEN, CDR2 SYDVKM. CDR3 sequence reads: CASSRAGGEQYF. CDR3 bases: TGTGCCAGCAGCCGAGCCGGGGGTGAGCAGTACTTC.

This clonotype was seen a handful of times. The chain has TRBV2 and TRBJ1-2; the D is unclear. Germline values: CDR1 SNHLY, CDR2 FYNNEI. The CDR3 extends over 12 amino acids. With 4 bases removed from V and 5 bases from J, the gap between germline ends came to 8 bases. This CDR3 is CASSGKIYGYTF. The CDR3 DNA sequence: TGTGCCAGCAGTGGAAAAATTTATGGCTACACCTTC. The variable domain in full, with the rest retrieved from reference TRBV2 and TRBJ1-2, is EPEVTQTPSHQVTQMGQEVILRCVPISNHLYFYWYRQILGQKVEFLVSFYNNEISEKSEIFDDQFSVERPDGSNFTLKIRSTKLEDSAMYFCASSGKIYGYTFGSGTRLTVV.

This clonotype has just a few counts. The V and J genes are TRBV29-1 and TRBJ2-3; tentative D call: TRBD1 (6 bases). This CDR3 has 16 residues. Per germline, CDR1 SQVTM and CDR2 ANQGSEA. Trimming stripped 1 base from V and 0 bases from J, with 14 bases between. CDR3 sequence: CSVEVWQGISTDTQYF. CDR3 nucleotide sequence: TGCAGCGTTGAAGTATGGCAGGGGATAAGCACAGATACGCAGTATTTT.

This clonotype was recorded at least ten times. The rearrangement joins TRBV21-1 to TRBJ1-1. TRBV21-1 is flagged as a pseudogene. This CDR3 is built from 13 residues. The CDR3 protein is CASSPAWGTEAFF. The CDR3 coding sequence is TGTGCCAGCAGCCCGGCTTGGGGCACTGAAGCTTTCTTT.

The table lists this clonotype with a few counts. The chain recombines TRBV6-5 with TRBJ1-4; TRBD1 matches at 7 bases. The ends lost 6 bases at V and 10 bases at J; junction bases unmatched: 14. The germline CDR1 and CDR2 sequences are MNHEY and SVGAGI. CDR3 size: 15 residues. CDR3 residues: CASSPGGRGERKLFF. The CDR3, as DNA: TGTGCCAGCAGCCCTGGGGGCAGGGGGGAACGAAAACTGTTTTTT.

This clonotype was counted a few times. The chain combines TRBV7-8 with TRBJ2-3; 9 positions match TRBD1. Germline loops: CDR1 SGHVS, CDR2 FQNEAQ. After removal of 5 bases from V and 2 bases from J, the junction contained 14 bases not matched to a gene. The length of the CDR3 is 18 residues. CDR3 protein: CASSRPPGQGNPTDTQYF. For the CDR3, the DNA is TGTGCCAGCAGCCGACCCCCCGGACAGGGGAACCCCACAGATACGCAGTATTTT.

This clonotype was seen a handful of times. The chain employs TRBV29-1 and TRBJ2-4; D is unclear. The DNA end favors TRBJ2-5, so the J call may be wrong. CDR3 length equals 11 residues. Germline lookup yields CDR1 SQVTM and CDR2 ANQGSEA. CDR3 sequence: CSVDYRGTQYF. CDR3 DNA sequence: TGCAGCGTTGATTACCGCGGGACCCAGTACTTC.

The V gene is TRBV29-1, the J gene TRBJ1-1; TRBD1 aligns across 7 bases. With 7 bases clipped from V and 5 bases from J, the junction kept 10 bases outside the gene matches. Germline V gene data show CDR1 as SQVTM and CDR2 as ANQGSEA. The CDR3 has 13 residues. CDR3 bases: TGCAGCGCGGAGAAGGGGGCGAGGACTGAAGCTTTCTTT. Translation gives CSAEKGARTEAFF.